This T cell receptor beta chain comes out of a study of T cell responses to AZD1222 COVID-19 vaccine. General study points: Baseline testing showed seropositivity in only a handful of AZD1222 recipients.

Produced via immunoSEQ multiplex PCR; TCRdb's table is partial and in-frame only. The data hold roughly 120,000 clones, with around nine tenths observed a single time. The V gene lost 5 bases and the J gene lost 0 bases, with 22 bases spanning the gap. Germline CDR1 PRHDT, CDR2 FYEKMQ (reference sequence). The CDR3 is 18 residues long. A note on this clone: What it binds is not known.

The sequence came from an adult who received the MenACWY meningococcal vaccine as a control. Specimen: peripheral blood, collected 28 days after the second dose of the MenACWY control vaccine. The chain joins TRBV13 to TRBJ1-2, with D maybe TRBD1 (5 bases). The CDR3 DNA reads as TGTGCCAGCAGCCCAACCGGGACCATGAGAGCCCCTAACTATGGCTACACCTTC. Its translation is CASSPTGTMRAPNYGYTF.